The entry below describes one T cell receptor beta chain. Its specificity is unknown. This record comes from a study of cytomegalovirus exposure and HLA in healthy donors. Produced via immunoSEQ multiplex PCR; TCRdb's table is partial and in-frame only. Here the sample spans over 150,000 clones, 85% being singletons. Regarding the study as a whole: Generally TCR sequences proved uncommon, though certain public TCRs appeared in numerous donors. The study recorded 164 TCR beta chains that were cytomegalovirus-associated.

Separate from the roughly 710-subject first cohort, the roughly 110-subject validation cohort was the one that the donors belonged to. CDR3 length equals 15 residues. V lost 0 bases to trimming and J lost 4 bases, with 12 bases between them. The V gene's germline CDR1 is GTSNPN and CDR2 SVGIG (reference sequence). This receptor was identified in a young man in good health and CMV-seropositive. The material sequenced was PBMCs. V and J are TRBV30 and TRBJ1-4; D unclear. In nucleotides, the CDR3 is TGTGCCTGGAGTGTACCTCAGGATTTTAATGAAAAACTGTTTTTT. Its protein product is CAWSVPQDFNEKLFF.